This passage covers 6 T cell receptor beta chains from one sample sequenced in a study of spatial heterogeneity in lung cancer. TCRdb called the 5' RACE reads again in MiXCR, with one record for every CDR3 protein. The sample has roughly 48,000 distinct CDR3 sequences; roughly 5% are singletons. Time point indicated: sample taken at primary tumor resection. Tumor, nontumor lung or frozen PBMC supplied whole RNA, sequenced without sorting. The starting material was PBMCs, obtained at surgery. Receptors originate from a male donor with early-stage non-small cell lung cancer.

This clonotype was seen ten or more times. The chain has TRBV27 and TRBJ2-3; the match to TRBD2 covers 9 bases. In germline, CDR1 is MNHEY, CDR2 SMNVEV (reference sequence). The length of the CDR3 is 17 residues. The V and J ends lost 7 bases and 5 bases, in that order; junction bases with no gene match: 16. The CDR3 DNA reads as TGTGCCAGCACAGAGGGGATGGCGGGAGGGCAGAGAGATACGCAGTATTTT. Translation: CASTEGMAGGQRDTQYF.

This clonotype has only a few counts. The chain is built from TRBV7-3 and TRBJ1-1; D unresolved. Germline CDR1 is SGHTA and CDR2 is FQGTGA. Deletions cut 5 bases from V and 4 bases from J, with 11 bases between. This CDR3 has 13 amino acids. In DNA, the CDR3 is TGTGCCAGCAGCCAAGCCGGGCCCACTGAAGCTTTCTTT. It is translated as CASSQAGPTEAFF.

This clonotype was found many times. This CDR3 reads CSAPQLAGLGNEQFF. The CDR3 DNA is TGCAGTGCTCCCCAACTAGCGGGTCTAGGGAATGAGCAGTTCTTC. J is TRBJ2-1 and V is TRBV20-1, with 9 bases that match TRBD2. The CDR3 spans 15 residues. J was trimmed by 7 bases and V by 5 bases; bases with no gene match: 12. Germline V gene sequence: CDR1 DFQATT, CDR2 SNEGSKA (reference sequence).

This clonotype came up many times. The rearrangement joins TRBV7-9 to TRBJ1-2; D might be TRBD1 (5 bases). Germline loops: CDR1 SEHNR, CDR2 FQNEAQ (reference sequence). With 3 bases removed from V and 4 bases from J, the gap between germline ends came to 9 bases. This CDR3 spans 13 amino acids. CDR3 sequence reads: CASSFLDSYGYTF. CDR3 nucleotide sequence: TGTGCCAGCAGCTTCCTTGACAGCTATGGCTACACCTTC.

This clonotype was picked up many times. J is TRBJ1-1 and V is TRBV4-1, with a tentative D call TRBD1 (5 bases). Looked up from germline, CDR1 is MGHRA and CDR2 is YSYEKL. The CDR3 contains 13 residues. Trimming left V 6 bases short and J 0 bases short, with 8 bases between. CDR3 region: CASRGTVNTEAFF. The CDR3 DNA sequence: TGCGCCAGCAGGGGGACGGTGAACACTGAAGCTTTCTTT.

This clonotype was picked up many times. The CDR3 region has the DNA TGCGCCAGCAGCCCGGACAGGGCTTTGGGAAATGAGCAGTTCTTC. Translating gives CASSPDRALGNEQFF. The rearrangement joins TRBV5-1 to TRBJ2-1; 8 bases are shared with TRBD1. Trimming at V came to 4 bases and at J to 7 bases, leaving 10 bases not matched to a gene. Germline V CDR1 and CDR2: SGHRS, YFSETQ. CDR3 length: 15 amino acids.